Following are 9 T cell receptor beta chains from one sample sequenced in a study of identical twins. TCRdb redid the calling of the 5' RACE reads with MiXCR, one entry per CDR3 protein. The table shows approximately 490,000 distinct CDR3 sequences, with about a fifth occurring only once. The sample was also linked to a second study, of yellow fever vaccine responses in identical twins.

The sample consisted of CD4+ T cells sorted from blood. These receptors were obtained from a woman under 30 in good health.

The CDR3 region is CASSVWRGVAFF. For the CDR3, the DNA is TGTGCCAGCAGTGTTTGGAGGGGGGTAGCTTTCTTT. This sequence joins TRBV2 and TRBJ1-1; D perhaps matches TRBD1 (6 bases). Germline assignment: CDR1 SNHLY and CDR2 FYNNEI. V gave up 4 bases and J gave up 10 bases, with 13 bases separating them. There are 12 residues in the CDR3.

This clonotype was counted a few times. The rearrangement links TRBV27 to TRBJ2-2; maybe TRBD2 (5 bases). The germline gives CDR1 MNHEY, CDR2 SMNVEV (reference sequence). The CDR3 consists of 14 residues. Trimming took off 7 bases at V and 0 bases at J, with 9 bases between the two ends. The CDR3 DNA reads as TGTGCCAGCACGGACTTATCGAACACCGGGGAGCTGTTTTTT. Its translation is CASTDLSNTGELFF.

The table lists this clonotype with a few counts. The rearrangement uses TRBV5-1 and TRBJ2-2, with TRBD1 identical over 10 bases. The CDR3 loop spans 18 amino acids. Germline V gene sequence: CDR1 SGHRS, CDR2 YFSETQ. With V trimmed by 4 bases and J by 5 bases, 14 bases remained unmatched. CDR3 region: CASSPLPRQGARTGELFF. The DNA for the CDR3 is TGCGCCAGCAGCCCCCTTCCCCGACAGGGGGCGAGGACCGGGGAGCTGTTTTTT.

This clonotype was counted between two and nine times. This chain joins TRBV7-9 and TRBJ2-1; D is uncertain. CDR1 is SEHNR, CDR2 FQNEAQ, per germline (reference sequence). V lost 4 bases, J lost 6 bases, and 16 bases lay in between. The CDR3 spans 15 residues. The CDR3 sequence is CASSSQDHYSNEQFF. Here the CDR3 DNA reads TGTGCCAGCAGCTCTCAGGACCACTATAGCAATGAGCAGTTCTTC.

V usage is TRBV27 and J usage is TRBJ2-7, with 7 positions matching TRBD1. Germline trimming cut 5 bases from V and 4 bases from J; bases unmatched to any gene: 11. The CDR3 has 15 residues. Germline CDR1 reads MNHEY; CDR2 reads SMNVEV (reference sequence). The CDR3: CASSTTYRGRYEQYF. CDR3 bases: TGTGCCAGCAGTACAACGTACAGGGGTCGATACGAGCAGTACTTC.

The rearrangement joins TRBV19 to TRBJ1-2; D unclear. The CDR3 has 15 residues. CDR1 and CDR2 from the germline V gene are LNHDA and SQIVND (reference sequence). V lost 7 bases, J lost 1 base, and 16 bases lay in between. Here the CDR3 DNA reads TGTGCCAGTACACTGAGCCGTGGGGATAACTATGGCTACACCTTC. It encodes CASTLSRGDNYGYTF.

J is TRBJ1-2 and V is TRBV12-3 or TRBV12-4, with 12 positions matching TRBD1. The CDR3 contains 16 residues. V shed 6 bases and J 8 bases; nucleotides not matched to a gene: 13. CDR3 amino acids: CASRAGTGGPRGGYTF. CDR3 in DNA: TGTGCCAGCAGGGCCGGGACAGGGGGCCCCCGGGGAGGCTACACCTTC.

This clonotype turned up a few times. This chain links TRBV10-3 with TRBJ2-1, with 12 bases identical to TRBD2. There are 14 residues in the CDR3. Germline CDR1 and CDR2: ENHRY and SYGVKD. The V and J ends lost 8 bases and 5 bases, in that order; junction bases with no gene match: 4. CDR3 bases: TGTGCCATCGGACTAGCGGGAACAAACAATGAGCAGTTCTTC. Protein product: CAIGLAGTNNEQFF.

This clonotype has more than one count but fewer than ten. The V and J genes are TRBV6-5 and TRBJ2-3; TRBD2 agrees at 7 bases. Losses at the gene ends were 0 bases for V and 0 bases for J; bases not matched to a gene: 3. Per the germline V gene, CDR1 is MNHEY and CDR2 is SVGAGI. The CDR3 loop spans 16 amino acids. CDR3 DNA: TGTGCCAGCAGTTACTCGCGGGGGTCGAGCACAGATACGCAGTATTTT. It codes for CASSYSRGSSTDTQYF.